One sample yielded the 16 T cell receptor beta chains listed below, sequenced in a study. Each CDR3 protein gets one entry after TCRdb re-called the 5' RACE reads with MiXCR. The sample lists about 41,000 distinct CDR3 sequences; just under 30% were seen once. The specimen sequenced was memory CD4+ T cells sorted from a lymph node. The subset: memory CD4+ T cells, CD4+CD45RO+CD25-. Receptors were obtained from a female donor with breast cancer.

In regard to this clonotype: The junction departs from the called germline gene at one end, perhaps through a read error. Written as DNA, the CDR3 is TGTGCCATCGGTGATAGTGGTAAGAACCGACGGCATGAGCAGTTCTTC. Protein: CAIGDSGKNRRHEQFF. This chain joins TRBV10-3 and TRBJ2-1; no definite D call. Germline assignment: CDR1 ENHRY and CDR2 SYGVKD. This CDR3 has 16 residues.

In this sample, this clonotype turned up once. The chain is built from TRBV9 and TRBJ2-1; TRBD1 aligns across 10 bases. The CDR3 extends over 14 amino acids. Germline loops: CDR1 SGDLS, CDR2 YYNGEE. Trimming removed 4 bases from V and 7 bases from J; junction bases left unmatched: 5. CDR3 residues: CASSPRDRGNEQFF. CDR3 in DNA: TGTGCCAGCAGCCCGCGGGACAGGGGAAATGAGCAGTTCTTC.

This clonotype was recorded many times. This chain joins TRBV6-1 and TRBJ1-1, with 11 nucleotides matching TRBD1. With V trimmed by 5 bases and J by 1 base, 3 bases remained unmatched. The germline V gene has CDR1 MNHNS and CDR2 SASEGT. CDR3 size: 15 residues. The CDR3 protein is CASSRTGGANTEAFF. In nucleotides, the CDR3 is TGTGCCAGCAGTAGGACAGGGGGCGCGAACACTGAAGCTTTCTTT.

This clonotype was picked up a small number of times. The chain uses TRBV3-1 and TRBJ2-7, with D perhaps matching TRBD2 (5 bases). V was shortened by 4 bases and J by 6 bases, with 10 bases between the two germline ends. This CDR3 has 12 residues. Germline CDR1 LGHDT, CDR2 YNNKEL (reference sequence). The CDR3 sequence is CASSRDYGEQYF. For the CDR3, the DNA is TGTGCCAGCAGCCGTGACTACGGCGAGCAGTACTTC.

This clonotype has more than one count but fewer than ten. This chain joins TRBV6-4 and TRBJ2-1, with D unresolved. CDR1 and CDR2 from the germline V gene are MRHNA and SNTAGT. Trimming left V 4 bases short and J 7 bases short, with 17 bases between. CDR3 size: 15 residues. CDR3 region: CASSGRNRARNEQFF. The CDR3 DNA is TGTGCCAGCAGTGGTCGAAATAGGGCACGGAATGAGCAGTTCTTC.

The V call is TRBV9, the J call TRBJ2-3, with D possibly matching TRBD1 (6 bases). The V end lost 0 bases, the J end lost 5 bases, and 10 bases lay between the germline ends. The CDR3 is made up of 14 amino acids. CDR1 and CDR2 (germline): SGDLS, YYNGEE. The CDR3 sequence: CASSVVGARDTQYF. In DNA, the CDR3 is TGTGCCAGCAGCGTAGTGGGGGCCCGAGATACGCAGTATTTT.

This clonotype was detected only a few times. The chain joins TRBV12-3 or TRBV12-4 to TRBJ2-1; D is undetermined. The V gene lost 2 bases and the J gene lost 4 bases, with 9 bases spanning the gap. The CDR3 is 14 residues long. The CDR3 protein is CASSLKVEYNEQFF. The CDR3 DNA sequence: TGTGCCAGCAGTTTAAAAGTTGAATACAATGAGCAGTTCTTC.

This clonotype was recorded a few times. The chain employs TRBV6-5 and TRBJ1-3; possible D gene TRBD1, 5 bases. This CDR3 contains 17 residues. Germline V gives CDR1 MNHEY, CDR2 SVGAGI. Trimming shortened V by 6 bases and J by 3 bases, and 21 bases separated the two germline ends. CDR3 DNA sequence: TGTGCCAGCAGACGCAGAACGGACGGGACTAGTGGAAACACCATATATTTT. Translated, it gives CASRRRTDGTSGNTIYF.

The J gene is TRBJ2-7, the V gene TRBV10-3, with D uncertain. Germline V gives CDR1 ENHRY, CDR2 SYGVKD. The ends were cut back, 0 bases at V and 5 bases at J, with 5 bases in the middle. This CDR3 region has 12 residues. CDR3 in amino acids: CAISESNNEQYF. As DNA, the CDR3 is TGTGCCATCAGTGAGTCTAACAACGAGCAGTACTTC.

This clonotype has just a few counts. V gene TRBV6-6 combines with J gene TRBJ2-3, with D unresolved. The CDR3 loop spans 15 amino acids. Germline CDR1 is MNHNY and CDR2 is SVGAGI (reference sequence). V lost 3 bases and J 0 bases, leaving 10 bases between the germline ends. This CDR3 reads CASSYLGLSTDTQYF. The CDR3 DNA reads as TGTGCCAGCAGTTATCTCGGGCTTAGCACAGATACGCAGTATTTT.

The chain has TRBV20-1 and TRBJ2-7; the match to TRBD1 covers 7 bases. The junction had 15 bases not matched to a gene; V was cut back by 6 bases and J by 4 bases. From germline, CDR1 is DFQATT and CDR2 SNEGSKA (reference sequence). The CDR3 contains 15 residues. The chain's CDR3 is CSAAPPAGGLYEQYF. The CDR3, as DNA: TGCAGTGCCGCACCTCCAGCAGGGGGTTTGTACGAGCAGTACTTC.

This clonotype was observed a handful of times. The rearrangement links TRBV4-1 to TRBJ2-7; TRBD1 or TRBD2 may be the D gene (7 bases each). CDR1 MGHRA and CDR2 YSYEKL come from the germline V gene. V lost 4 bases, J lost 1 base, and 14 bases lay in between. This CDR3 comprises 15 residues. The CDR3 sequence: CASSPNQGGSYEQYF. DNA for the CDR3: TGCGCCAGCAGCCCAAACCAGGGGGGGTCCTACGAGCAGTACTTC.

This chain uses TRBV6-5 with TRBJ2-1; 10 nucleotides line up with TRBD2. This CDR3 is 17 amino acids long. V trimming: 6 bases; J trimming: 0 bases; junction bases outside the gene matches: 8. CDR1 and CDR2 (germline): MNHEY, SVGAGI. Here the CDR3 reads CASRRASGSISYNEQFF. The CDR3 region has the DNA TGTGCCAGCAGACGGGCTAGCGGGAGTATCTCCTACAATGAGCAGTTCTTC.

The table lists this clonotype with a few counts. This rearrangement joins TRBV6-5 to TRBJ2-1; the match to TRBD2 covers 8 bases. The germline V gene encodes CDR1 MNHEY and CDR2 SVGAGI. The CDR3 is made up of 15 amino acids. With 6 bases clipped from V and 5 bases from J, the junction kept 9 bases outside the gene matches. The CDR3 loop reads CASSTYSGGDNEQFF. Here the CDR3 DNA reads TGTGCCAGCAGCACCTATTCGGGGGGGGACAATGAGCAGTTCTTC.

The V and J genes are TRBV6-5 and TRBJ1-1; D might be TRBD1 (5 bases). The V end was cut by 9 bases, the J end by 10 bases, with 18 bases between. The CDR3 covers 12 residues. The germline V gene has CDR1 MNHEY and CDR2 SVGAGI. CDR3 DNA sequence: TGTGCCAGTCGGAACTCCGGGACGTCAGCTTTCTTT. Translating gives CASRNSGTSAFF.

The sample holds a few counts of this clonotype. This sequence joins TRBV7-3 and TRBJ2-4; D not certain. Trimming took 6 bases from V and 7 from J, leaving 13 bases between them. This CDR3 region has 13 residues. Germline V gene sequence: CDR1 SGHTA, CDR2 FQGTGA. CDR3 nucleotide sequence: TGTGCCAGCAGTAATAGCCCCGGGAACATTCAGTACTTC. Its translation: CASSNSPGNIQYF.